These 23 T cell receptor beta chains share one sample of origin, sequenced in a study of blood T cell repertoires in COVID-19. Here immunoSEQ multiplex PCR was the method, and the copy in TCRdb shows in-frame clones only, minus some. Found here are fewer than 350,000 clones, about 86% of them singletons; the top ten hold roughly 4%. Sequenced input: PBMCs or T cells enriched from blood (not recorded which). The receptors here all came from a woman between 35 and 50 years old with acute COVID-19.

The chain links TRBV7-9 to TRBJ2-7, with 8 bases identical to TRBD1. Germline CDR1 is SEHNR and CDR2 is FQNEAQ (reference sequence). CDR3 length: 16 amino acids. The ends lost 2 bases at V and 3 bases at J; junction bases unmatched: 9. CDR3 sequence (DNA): TGTGCCAGCAGCTTATGGCTAGGACAGGGAGGCTACGAGCAGTACTTC. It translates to CASSLWLGQGGYEQYF.

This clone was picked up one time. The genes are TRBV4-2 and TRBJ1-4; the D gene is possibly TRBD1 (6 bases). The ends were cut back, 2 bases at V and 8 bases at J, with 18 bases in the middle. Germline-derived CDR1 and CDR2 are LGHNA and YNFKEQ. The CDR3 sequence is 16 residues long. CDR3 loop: CASSQNPGGQNEKLFF. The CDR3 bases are TGTGCCAGCAGCCAAAACCCGGGGGGGCAAAACGAAAAACTGTTTTTT.

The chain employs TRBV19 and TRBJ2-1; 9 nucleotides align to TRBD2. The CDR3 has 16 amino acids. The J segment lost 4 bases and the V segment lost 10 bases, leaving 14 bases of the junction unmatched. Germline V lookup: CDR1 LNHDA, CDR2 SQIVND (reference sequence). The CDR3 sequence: CATSRAGTSRYNEQFF. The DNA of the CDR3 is TGTGCCACCAGCCGAGCCGGGACTAGCAGGTACAATGAGCAGTTCTTC.

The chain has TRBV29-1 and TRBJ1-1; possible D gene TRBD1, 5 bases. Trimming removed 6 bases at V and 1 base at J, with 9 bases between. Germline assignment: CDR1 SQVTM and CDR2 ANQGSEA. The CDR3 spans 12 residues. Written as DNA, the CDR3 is TGCAGCGTGAGACAGTCGAACACTGAAGCTTTCTTT. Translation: CSVRQSNTEAFF.

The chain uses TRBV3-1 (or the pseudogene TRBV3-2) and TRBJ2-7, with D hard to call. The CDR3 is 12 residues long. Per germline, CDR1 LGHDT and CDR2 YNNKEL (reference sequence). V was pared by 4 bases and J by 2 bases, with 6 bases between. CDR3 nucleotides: TGTGCCAGCAGCCGAACTACCTACGAGCAGTACTTC. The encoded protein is CASSRTTYEQYF.

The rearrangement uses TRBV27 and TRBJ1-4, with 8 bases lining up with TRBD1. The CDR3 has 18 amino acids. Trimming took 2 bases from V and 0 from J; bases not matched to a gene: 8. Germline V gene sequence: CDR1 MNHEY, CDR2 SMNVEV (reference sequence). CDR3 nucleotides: TGTGCCAGCAGTTTAACAGGGGGATCGTTTCCAACTAATGAAAAACTGTTTTTT. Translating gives CASSLTGGSFPTNEKLFF.

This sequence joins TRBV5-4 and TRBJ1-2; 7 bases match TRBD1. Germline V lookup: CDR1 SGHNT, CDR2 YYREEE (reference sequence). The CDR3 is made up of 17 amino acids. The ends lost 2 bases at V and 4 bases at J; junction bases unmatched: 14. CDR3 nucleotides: TGTGCCAGCAGCTTCAGTAGAGGGGGCCAAACTGGCTATGGCTACACCTTC. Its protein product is CASSFSRGGQTGYGYTF.

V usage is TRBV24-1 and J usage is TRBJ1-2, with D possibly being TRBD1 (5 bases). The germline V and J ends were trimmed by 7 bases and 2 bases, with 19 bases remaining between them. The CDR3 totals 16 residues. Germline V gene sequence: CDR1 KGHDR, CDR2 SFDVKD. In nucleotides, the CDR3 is TGTGCCACCAGAGGGGCGGTTAGAAGGGCGAACTATGGCTACACCTTC. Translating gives CATRGAVRRANYGYTF.

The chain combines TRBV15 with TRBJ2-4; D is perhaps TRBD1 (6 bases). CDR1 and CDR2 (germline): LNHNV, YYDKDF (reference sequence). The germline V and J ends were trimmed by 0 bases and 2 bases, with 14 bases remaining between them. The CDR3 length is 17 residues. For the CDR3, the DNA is TGTGCCACCAGCAGAGAGGCGAATACAGGGTCCAAAAACATTCAGTACTTC. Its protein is CATSREANTGSKNIQYF.

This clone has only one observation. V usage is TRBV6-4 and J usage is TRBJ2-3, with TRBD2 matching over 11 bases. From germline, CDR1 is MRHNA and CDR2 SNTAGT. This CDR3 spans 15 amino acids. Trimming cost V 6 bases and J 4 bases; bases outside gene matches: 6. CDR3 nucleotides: TGTGCCAGCAGCGCCGATAGCGGGGGGGCAGATACGCAGTATTTT. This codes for CASSADSGGADTQYF.

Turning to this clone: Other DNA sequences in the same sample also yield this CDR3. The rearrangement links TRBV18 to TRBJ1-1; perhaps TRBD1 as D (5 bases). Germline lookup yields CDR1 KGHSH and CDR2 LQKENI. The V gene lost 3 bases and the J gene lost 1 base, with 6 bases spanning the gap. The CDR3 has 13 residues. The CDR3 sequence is CASSPGGNTEAFF. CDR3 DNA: TGTGCCAGCTCACCGGGGGGGAACACTGAAGCTTTCTTT.

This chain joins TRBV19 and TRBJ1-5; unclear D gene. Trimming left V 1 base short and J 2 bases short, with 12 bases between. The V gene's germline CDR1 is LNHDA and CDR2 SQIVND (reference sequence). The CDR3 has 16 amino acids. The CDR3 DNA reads TGTGCCAGTAGTATAGCCACCGGGGAGGGCAATCAGCCCCAGCATTTT. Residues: CASSIATGEGNQPQHF.

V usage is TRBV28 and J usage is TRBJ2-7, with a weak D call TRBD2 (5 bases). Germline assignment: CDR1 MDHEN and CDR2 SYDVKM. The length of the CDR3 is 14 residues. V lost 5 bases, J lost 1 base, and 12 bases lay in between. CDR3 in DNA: TGTGCCAGCAGTGAGGCAGCGGAGTCCTACGAGCAGTACTTC. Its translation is CASSEAAESYEQYF.

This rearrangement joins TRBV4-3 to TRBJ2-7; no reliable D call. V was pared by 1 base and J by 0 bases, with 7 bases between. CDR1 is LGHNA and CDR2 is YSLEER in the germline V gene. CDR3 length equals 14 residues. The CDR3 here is CASSQGLSSYEQYF. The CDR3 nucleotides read TGCGCCAGCAGCCAAGGGCTCAGCTCCTACGAGCAGTACTTC.

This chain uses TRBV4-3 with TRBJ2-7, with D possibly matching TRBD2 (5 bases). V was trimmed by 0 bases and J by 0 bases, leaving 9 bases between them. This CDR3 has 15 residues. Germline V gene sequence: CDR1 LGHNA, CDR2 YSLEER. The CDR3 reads CASSQDPTSSYEQYF. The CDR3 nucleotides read TGCGCCAGCAGCCAAGATCCAACTAGCTCCTACGAGCAGTACTTC.

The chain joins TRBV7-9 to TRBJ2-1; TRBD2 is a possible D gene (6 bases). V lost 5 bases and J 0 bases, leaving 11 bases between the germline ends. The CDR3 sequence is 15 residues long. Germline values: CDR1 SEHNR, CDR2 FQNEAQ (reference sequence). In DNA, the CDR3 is TGTGCCAGCAGCCCCCGGGAGACCTCCTACAATGAGCAGTTCTTC. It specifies CASSPRETSYNEQFF.

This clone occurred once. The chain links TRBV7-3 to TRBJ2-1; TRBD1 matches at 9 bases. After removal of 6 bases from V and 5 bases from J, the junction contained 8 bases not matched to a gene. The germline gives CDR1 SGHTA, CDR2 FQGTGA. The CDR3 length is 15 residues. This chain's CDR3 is CASRSGQGDDNEQFF. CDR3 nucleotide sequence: TGTGCCAGCAGGTCGGGACAGGGCGATGACAATGAGCAGTTCTTC.

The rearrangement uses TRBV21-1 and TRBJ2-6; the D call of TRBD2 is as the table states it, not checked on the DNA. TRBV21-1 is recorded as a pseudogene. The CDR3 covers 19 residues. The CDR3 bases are TGTGCCAGCACCAGGGACTGCCGTGGGGGATGCTCTGGGGCCAACGTCCTGACTTTC. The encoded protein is CASTRDCRGGCSGANVLTF.

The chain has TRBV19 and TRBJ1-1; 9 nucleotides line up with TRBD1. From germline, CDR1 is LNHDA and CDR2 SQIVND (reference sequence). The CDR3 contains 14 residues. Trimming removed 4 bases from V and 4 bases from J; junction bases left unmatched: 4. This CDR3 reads CASSTGQGTTEAFF. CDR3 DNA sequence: TGTGCCAGTAGTACAGGACAGGGGACCACTGAAGCTTTCTTT.

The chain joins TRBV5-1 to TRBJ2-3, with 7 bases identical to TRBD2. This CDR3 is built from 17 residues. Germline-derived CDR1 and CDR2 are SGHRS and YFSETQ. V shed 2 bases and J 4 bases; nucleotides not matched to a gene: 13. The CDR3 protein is CASSFRPMAGVPDTQYF. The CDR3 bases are TGCGCCAGCAGCTTCAGGCCCATGGCGGGAGTCCCAGATACGCAGTATTTT.

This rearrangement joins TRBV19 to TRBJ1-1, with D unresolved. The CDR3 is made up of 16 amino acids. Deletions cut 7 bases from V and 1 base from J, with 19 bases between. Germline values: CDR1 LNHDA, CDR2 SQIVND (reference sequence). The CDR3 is CASKTQATRANTEAFF. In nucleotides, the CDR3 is TGTGCCAGTAAAACCCAGGCCACGCGGGCGAACACTGAAGCTTTCTTT.

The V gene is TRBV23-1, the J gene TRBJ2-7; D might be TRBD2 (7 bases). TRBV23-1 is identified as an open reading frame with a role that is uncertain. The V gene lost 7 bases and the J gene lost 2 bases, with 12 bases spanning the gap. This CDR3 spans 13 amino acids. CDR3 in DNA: TGCGCCAGCATCACAGGGAGGGCCTACGAGCAGTACTTC. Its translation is CASITGRAYEQYF.

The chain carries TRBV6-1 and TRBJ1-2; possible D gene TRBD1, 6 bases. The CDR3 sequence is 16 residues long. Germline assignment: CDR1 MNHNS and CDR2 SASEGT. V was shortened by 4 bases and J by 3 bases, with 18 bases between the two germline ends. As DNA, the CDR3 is TGTGCCAGCAGTGTCACCAGGACAGCCGCGGACTATGGCTACACCTTC. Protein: CASSVTRTAADYGYTF.